Below are 9 T cell receptor beta chains sequenced from a single sample in a study of blood T cell repertoires in COVID-19 (dated by TCRdb to the early 2020s). Libraries were made using the immunoSEQ multiplex PCR assay. TCRdb limited this immuneACCESS table to in-frame rearrangements with V and J called. A share of clones is missing; checked studies link under half to unresolved V genes, and the rest is unexplained. This sample holds about 190,000 clones; roughly 90% were observed only once. The top ten hold approximately 6.7% of the sample. The sequenced material came from peripheral blood. The receptor set was obtained from a man aged 35-49 years with acute or convalescent COVID-19.

The rearrangement links TRBV5-6 to TRBJ2-5; weak D call: TRBD1 (5 bases). Trimming took 2 bases from V and 0 from J, leaving 11 bases between them. Germline lookup yields CDR1 SGHDT and CDR2 YYEEEE. CDR3 length equals 15 residues. The DNA of the CDR3 is TGTGCCAGCAGCTTCAGGGTCGGGTACCAAGAGACCCAGTACTTC. Translating gives CASSFRVGYQETQYF.

This chain uses TRBV27 with TRBJ2-3; TRBD1 agrees at 8 bases. The CDR3 loop spans 15 amino acids. The V gene's germline CDR1 is MNHEY and CDR2 SMNVEV (reference sequence). The V and J ends lost 10 bases and 6 bases, in that order; junction bases with no gene match: 15. CDR3 in amino acids: CATNPGQALGDTQYF. CDR3 DNA: TGTGCCACAAACCCGGGACAGGCCTTAGGGGATACGCAGTATTTT.

The chain has TRBV28 and TRBJ1-1; D remains ambiguous. The CDR3 loop spans 14 amino acids. The V end lost 6 bases, the J end lost 0 bases, and 11 bases lay between the germline ends. Germline CDR1 is MDHEN and CDR2 is SYDVKM. CDR3 sequence (DNA): TGTGCCAGCAGCCTGACCCAGGTGAACACTGAAGCTTTCTTT. It specifies CASSLTQVNTEAFF.

The chain has TRBV5-5 and TRBJ1-2; 10 bases fit TRBD1. The length of the CDR3 is 16 residues. V shed 4 bases and J 8 bases; nucleotides not matched to a gene: 14. The germline V gene encodes CDR1 SGHKS and CDR2 YYEKEE (reference sequence). The CDR3 DNA sequence: TGTGCCAGCAGCCTAAGTCCCGGGACAGGGGCGGGAGGCTACACCTTC. It specifies CASSLSPGTGAGGYTF.

The V gene is TRBV6-6, the J gene TRBJ2-2, with 14 bases matching TRBD2. Germline V gene data show CDR1 as MNHNY and CDR2 as SVGAGI (reference sequence). J was trimmed by 3 bases and V by 6 bases; bases with no gene match: 12. CDR3 length equals 19 residues. The CDR3 sequence: CASSWTGTSGGGYTGELFF. In nucleotides, the CDR3 is TGTGCCAGCAGCTGGACCGGGACTAGCGGGGGAGGTTACACCGGGGAGCTGTTTTTT.

CDR3 residues: CATGGYSYEQYF. CDR3 sequence (DNA): TGTGCCACGGGGGGTTACTCCTACGAGCAGTACTTC. The genes are TRBV7-9 and TRBJ2-7; TRBD2 matches 7 bases. CDR1 and CDR2 from the germline V gene are SEHNR and FQNEAQ (reference sequence). V was pared by 10 bases and J by 0 bases, with 3 bases of the junction left unmatched. The length of the CDR3 is 12 residues.

The chain's CDR3 is CASSSLRTGSILTEAFF. The CDR3 region has the DNA TGTGCCAGCAGCTCACTCCGGACAGGGAGTATCCTCACTGAAGCTTTCTTT. This chain uses TRBV11-2 with TRBJ1-1; 8 bases line up with TRBD1. Germline CDR1 and CDR2: SGHAT and FQNNGV. V shed 4 bases and J 4 bases; nucleotides not matched to a gene: 14. The length of the CDR3 is 17 residues.

The chain uses TRBV5-4 and TRBJ2-2; D gene ambiguous. The CDR3 is made up of 16 amino acids. Trimming cost V 4 bases and J 0 bases, with 13 bases left between them. The V gene's germline CDR1 is SGHNT and CDR2 YYREEE (reference sequence). The CDR3 region is CASSKAQSANTGELFF. Written as DNA, the CDR3 is TGTGCCAGCAGCAAAGCTCAGAGCGCGAACACCGGGGAGCTGTTTTTT. Using reference TRBV5-4 and TRBJ2-2 for the parts outside the CDR3, the full variable domain is ETGVTQSPTHLIKTRGQQVTLRCSSQSGHNTVSWYQQALGQGPQFIFQYYREEENGRGNFPPRFSGLQFPNYSSELNVNALELDDSALYLCASSKAQSANTGELFFGEGSRLTVL.

The V gene is TRBV10-2, the J gene TRBJ1-3; 9 bases are shared with TRBD1. V lost 8 bases, J lost 4 bases, and 9 bases stayed unmatched. The CDR3 spans 15 residues. Germline CDR1 WSHSY, CDR2 SAAADI. The CDR3 region has the DNA TGCGCCAGCCGGGGAACCGGGACAGGGGGAAACACCATATATTTT. Its protein product is CASRGTGTGGNTIYF.